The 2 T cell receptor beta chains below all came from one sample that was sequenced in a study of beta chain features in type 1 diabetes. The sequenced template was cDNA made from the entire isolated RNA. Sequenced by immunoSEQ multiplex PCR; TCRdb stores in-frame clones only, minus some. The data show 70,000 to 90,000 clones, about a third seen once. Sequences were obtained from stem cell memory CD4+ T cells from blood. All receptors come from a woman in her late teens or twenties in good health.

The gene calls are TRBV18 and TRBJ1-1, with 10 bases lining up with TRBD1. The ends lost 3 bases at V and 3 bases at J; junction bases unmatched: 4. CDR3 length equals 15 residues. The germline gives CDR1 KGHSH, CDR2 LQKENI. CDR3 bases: TGTGCCAGCTCACCGACAGGGGGCATGGACACTGAAGCTTTCTTT. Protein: CASSPTGGMDTEAFF.

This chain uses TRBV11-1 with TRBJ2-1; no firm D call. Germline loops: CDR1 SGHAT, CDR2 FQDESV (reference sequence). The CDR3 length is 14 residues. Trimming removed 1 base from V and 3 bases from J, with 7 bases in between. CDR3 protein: CASSLEAVYNEQFF. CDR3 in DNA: TGTGCCAGCAGCTTAGAGGCGGTCTACAATGAGCAGTTCTTC.